This is a list of T cell receptor beta chains from one sample in a study of blood T cell repertoires in COVID-19. Produced via immunoSEQ multiplex PCR; TCRdb's table is partial and in-frame only. The data show approximately 220,000 clones, 84% seen once. Material: peripheral blood. Receptors were obtained from a woman aged 25 to 45 who had recovered from COVID-19. CDR3s include the opening cysteine and the closing phenylalanine or tryptophan. D genes are given only for firm matches. Size is stated for part of the rows, as once, few or many counts, or as a class when the clone is expanded.

abundance	d_gene	v_gene	j_gene	CDR3aa	CDR3nt
-	-	TRBV11-2	TRBJ1-4	CASTLLRRIEKLFF	TGTGCCAGCACCTTGCTCAGGCGCATTGAAAAACTGTTTTTT
-	-	TRBV9	TRBJ1-5	CASSKQGFQPQHF	TGTGCCAGCAGCAAACAGGGATTCCAGCCCCAGCATTTT
-	-	TRBV7-2	TRBJ2-1	CASSPAVPRGEQFF	TGTGCCAGCAGCCCCGCCGTTCCTAGGGGTGAGCAGTTCTTC
-	TRBD2	TRBV7-3	TRBJ2-1	CASSLRSTSGRDNEQFF	TGTGCCAGCAGCTTAAGGTCGACTAGCGGGAGGGACAATGAGCAGTTCTTC
-	TRBD1	TRBV6-5	TRBJ1-5	CASSGQGFWPQHF	TGTGCCAGCTCGGGACAGGGGTTTTGGCCCCAGCATTTT
-	TRBD2	TRBV19	TRBJ2-1	CASSRGGTYNEQFF	TGTGCCAGTAGTAGGGGGGGGACCTACAATGAGCAGTTCTTC
-	-	TRBV28	TRBJ2-5	CASSLSSQGTQYF	TGTGCCAGCAGTTTATCTAGCCAAGGGACCCAGTACTTC
-	-	TRBV28	TRBJ1-5	CASSYYRGRNQPQHF	TGTGCCAGCAGTTATTATAGAGGTCGCAATCAGCCCCAGCATTTT
-	-	TRBV28	TRBJ1-2	CASSLPRGADYGYTF	TGTGCCAGCAGTTTACCCCGCGGGGCCGACTATGGCTACACCTTC
-	TRBD1	TRBV3-1/TRBV3-2	TRBJ1-1	CASKPGTGGTEAFF	TGTGCCAGCAAACCTGGGACAGGGGGCACTGAAGCTTTCTTT
-	-	TRBV15	TRBJ2-5	CATSREWLAPQETQYF	TGTGCCACCAGCAGAGAATGGCTAGCGCCCCAAGAGACCCAGTACTTC
-	-	TRBV10-3	TRBJ2-4	CASTGADKNIQYF	TGTGCCAGCACCGGAGCGGACAAAAACATTCAGTACTTC
-	-	TRBV27	TRBJ2-1	CASSFLSSGFGVNEQFF	TGTGCCAGCAGTTTTCTTTCTTCAGGTTTCGGGGTCAATGAGCAGTTCTTC
-	TRBD1	TRBV5-1	TRBJ2-4	CASSATGTGGQNIQYF	TGCGCCAGCAGCGCCACCGGGACAGGGGGCCAAAACATTCAGTACTTC
-	-	TRBV18	TRBJ2-1	CASSPFNREVYNEQFF	TGTGCCAGCTCACCTTTCAACAGGGAAGTATACAATGAGCAGTTCTTC
-	TRBD1	TRBV6-5	TRBJ1-5	CASSGQVSNQPQHF	TGTGCCAGCAGCGGACAGGTGAGCAATCAGCCCCAGCATTTT
-	-	TRBV5-1	TRBJ2-7	CASSLSAGFSYEQYF	TGCGCCAGCAGCTTGTCCGCGGGCTTCTCCTACGAGCAGTACTTC
-	TRBD2	TRBV7-3	TRBJ2-1	CASSMTSGTYNEQFF	TGTGCCAGCAGCATGACTAGCGGGACCTACAATGAGCAGTTCTTC
-	TRBD1	TRBV25-1	TRBJ2-7	CASSGSGGSYEQYF	TGTGCCAGCAGCGGATCAGGGGGCTCCTACGAGCAGTACTTC
-	-	TRBV15	TRBJ1-5	CATSRGQTNNQPQHF	TGTGCCACCAGCAGAGGACAGACGAACAATCAGCCCCAGCATTTT
-	-	TRBV30	TRBJ1-3	CAWSGGRPGNTIYF	TGTGCCTGGAGTGGGGGGCGTCCTGGAAACACCATATATTTT
few	-	TRBV12-3/TRBV12-4	TRBJ2-3	CASSSTDTQYF	TGTGCCAGCAGTTCGACAGATACGCAGTATTTT
-	-	TRBV11-2	TRBJ2-1	CASSDYHEQFF	TGTGCCAGCAGCGACTACCATGAGCAGTTCTTC
-	-	TRBV5-1	TRBJ2-7	CASSLAGEGYEQYF	TGCGCCAGCAGCTTGGCGGGAGAGGGCTACGAGCAGTACTTC
-	-	TRBV6-6	TRBJ2-3	CASRPAPRSTDTQYF	TGTGCCAGCAGACCAGCGCCCCGTAGCACAGATACGCAGTATTTT
once	TRBD2	TRBV6-4	TRBJ2-6	CASSLIAGGSGANVLTF	TGTGCCAGCAGCTTAATAGCGGGAGGGAGTGGGGCCAACGTCCTGACTTTC
-	TRBD2	TRBV4-2	TRBJ2-3	CASSQGTSGSTDTQYF	TGTGCCAGCAGCCAAGGGACTAGCGGGAGCACAGATACGCAGTATTTT
-	-	TRBV14	TRBJ1-1	CASRPTDTTSEAFF	TGTGCCAGCAGACCGACAGATACGACCTCTGAAGCTTTCTTT
-	-	TRBV14	TRBJ2-3	CASSQERFTILDTQYF	TGTGCCAGCAGCCAAGAGCGTTTCACGATTTTAGATACGCAGTATTTT
-	-	TRBV6-5	TRBJ1-1	CASYTGTLGEAFF	TGTGCCAGTTATACAGGGACCCTCGGGGAAGCTTTCTTT
-	TRBD1	TRBV18	TRBJ1-3	CASSPLGQGPGNTIYF	TGTGCCAGCTCACCATTAGGACAGGGGCCCGGAAACACCATATATTTT
-	-	TRBV5-1	TRBJ2-3	CASSRQEPGTDTQYF	TGCGCCAGCAGCAGACAGGAGCCTGGCACAGATACGCAGTATTTT
-	TRBD2	TRBV4-1	TRBJ2-7	CASSQGLTSGSINEQYF	TGCGCCAGCAGCCAAGGACTCACTAGCGGGAGTATAAACGAGCAGTACTTC
-	TRBD2	TRBV7-9	TRBJ2-1	CASRPSGSWDEQFF	TGTGCCAGCAGGCCTAGCGGGAGTTGGGATGAGCAGTTCTTC
-	-	TRBV6-2/TRBV6-3	TRBJ2-6	CASSISAANGANVLTF	TGTGCCAGCAGTATCTCGGCGGCGAACGGGGCCAACGTCCTGACTTTC
-	-	TRBV5-1	TRBJ2-3	CASSLAGSTDTQYF	TGCGCCAGCAGCTTGGCCGGTAGCACAGATACGCAGTATTTT
-	-	TRBV4-1	TRBJ1-4	CASSAREDSNEKLFF	TGCGCCAGCAGCGCGCGGGAGGACAGCAATGAAAAACTGTTTTTT
many	-	TRBV18	TRBJ1-2	CASSPLGSQGANYGYTF	TGTGCCAGCTCACCACTCGGGTCACAGGGAGCTAACTATGGCTACACCTTC
-	TRBD1	TRBV11-2	TRBJ2-5	CASSPGGQGTETQYF	TGTGCCAGCAGCCCTGGGGGACAGGGGACAGAGACCCAGTACTTC
-	TRBD2	TRBV7-9	TRBJ2-2	CASSYPGVAGAAGELFF	TGTGCCAGCAGCTACCCCGGGGTAGCGGGAGCTGCCGGGGAGCTGTTTTTT
-	-	TRBV3-1/TRBV3-2	TRBJ1-5	CASSLGTTRSNQPQHF	TGTGCCAGCAGCCTCGGGACAACCCGGAGCAATCAGCCCCAGCATTTT
-	TRBD1	TRBV3-1/TRBV3-2	TRBJ1-4	CASSQAGQGEKLFF	TGTGCCAGCAGCCAAGCGGGACAGGGGGAAAAACTGTTTTTT
-	-	TRBV7-3	TRBJ2-5	CASSLISGETQYF	TGTGCCAGCAGCTTAATATCGGGGGAGACCCAGTACTTC
-	-	TRBV5-4	TRBJ2-7	CASSLRADYEQYF	TGTGCCAGCAGCTTGAGAGCGGACTACGAGCAGTACTTC
-	TRBD1	TRBV6-5	TRBJ2-2	CASRQGGTGELFF	TGTGCCAGCAGACAGGGGGGCACCGGGGAGCTGTTTTTT
-	-	TRBV5-1	TRBJ2-7	CASSRGGDRHF	TGCGCCAGCAGCCGAGGGGGGGACAGGCACTTC
-	TRBD1	TRBV4-2	TRBJ2-2	CASSRTGAGELFF	TGTGCCAGCAGCCGGACAGGGGCAGGGGAGCTGTTTTTT
-	-	TRBV19	TRBJ2-1	CASSIGRAFDNEQFF	TGTGCCAGTAGTATAGGGAGAGCCTTTGACAATGAGCAGTTCTTC
-	TRBD2	TRBV29-1	TRBJ2-1	CSVDGLAGGNEQFF	TGCAGCGTTGACGGACTAGCGGGAGGCAATGAGCAGTTCTTC
-	TRBD2	TRBV4-2	TRBJ2-3	CASSPTSGGTDTQYF	TGTGCCAGCAGCCCTACTAGCGGGGGCACAGATACGCAGTATTTT
few	TRBD2	TRBV5-5	TRBJ2-3	CASSSLAGGPSDTQYF	TGTGCCAGCAGCTCTCTAGCGGGAGGGCCATCAGATACGCAGTATTTT
few	TRBD1	TRBV7-3	TRBJ2-1	CASSSTDRGWGEQFF	TGTGCCAGCAGCTCGACGGACAGGGGATGGGGTGAGCAGTTCTTC